The rows below give T cell receptor beta chains drawn from one sample of a study of siplizumab effects on memory and regulatory T cells. Only in-frame clones appear in the TCRdb table, and some are missing; sequencing was by immunoSEQ multiplex PCR. In the table there are about 40,000 clones, roughly 90% of which are singletons. The sequenced sample was naive CD4+ T cells sorted from blood. These receptors all come from a human donor in good health. Each CDR3 is given with its conserved first and last residue. A D gene is named only where the DNA matches it firmly. Where a row states a size, it is once, few, many or the class of an expanded clone; other rows omit it.

v_gene: TRBV4-1; d_gene: -; j_gene: TRBJ1-2; abundance: -; CDR3aa: CASSTQGGVGYTF; CDR3nt: TGCGCCAGCAGCACGCAGGGAGGGGTAGGCTACACCTTC
v_gene: TRBV5-1; d_gene: -; j_gene: TRBJ2-1; abundance: -; CDR3aa: CASSLEGQGINEQFF; CDR3nt: TGCGCCAGCAGCTTGGAAGGACAAGGAATCAATGAGCAGTTCTTC
v_gene: TRBV5-8; d_gene: -; j_gene: TRBJ2-1; abundance: -; CDR3aa: CASNLGGRGANEQFF; CDR3nt: TGTGCCAGCAACCTGGGCGGTCGGGGGGCGAATGAGCAGTTCTTC
v_gene: TRBV7-9; d_gene: -; j_gene: TRBJ2-7; abundance: -; CDR3aa: CASSPEPYEQYF; CDR3nt: TGTGCCAGCAGCCCCGAGCCCTACGAGCAGTACTTC
v_gene: TRBV27; d_gene: -; j_gene: TRBJ2-7; abundance: -; CDR3aa: CASSLDGGVRTQYF; CDR3nt: TGTGCCAGCAGTTTAGATGGCGGGGTGAGGACACAGTACTTC
v_gene: TRBV7-9; d_gene: -; j_gene: TRBJ1-6; abundance: -; CDR3aa: CASSLTGSYSPLHF; CDR3nt: TGTGCCAGCAGCTTAACAGGGTCTTATTCACCCCTCCACTTT
v_gene: TRBV28; d_gene: -; j_gene: TRBJ2-7; abundance: -; CDR3aa: CASSLLPGPGEQYF; CDR3nt: TGTGCCAGCAGTTTATTGCCGGGGCCCGGGGAGCAGTACTTC
v_gene: TRBV19; d_gene: -; j_gene: TRBJ2-7; abundance: -; CDR3aa: CASSIGLDQRYEQYF; CDR3nt: TGTGCCAGTAGTATCGGGCTAGATCAAAGGTACGAGCAGTACTTC
v_gene: TRBV7-9; d_gene: -; j_gene: TRBJ2-1; abundance: once; CDR3aa: CASSLAWKESYNEQFF; CDR3nt: TGTGCCAGCAGCTTGGCCTGGAAGGAATCCTACAATGAGCAGTTCTTC
v_gene: TRBV2; d_gene: -; j_gene: TRBJ2-2; abundance: few; CDR3aa: CASTEWQPGELFF; CDR3nt: TGTGCCAGCACCGAATGGCAACCCGGGGAGCTGTTTTTT
v_gene: TRBV5-8; d_gene: -; j_gene: TRBJ1-4; abundance: -; CDR3aa: CASSLAGRGGNEKLFF; CDR3nt: TGTGCCAGCAGCTTGGCTGGCAGGGGAGGTAATGAAAAACTGTTTTTT
v_gene: TRBV11-3; d_gene: -; j_gene: TRBJ2-2; abundance: -; CDR3aa: CASSLEWGGNTGELFF; CDR3nt: TGTGCCAGCAGCTTAGAATGGGGAGGGAACACCGGGGAGCTGTTTTTT
v_gene: TRBV11-2; d_gene: TRBD1; j_gene: TRBJ1-1; abundance: -; CDR3aa: CASSWDRAKAFF; CDR3nt: TGTGCCAGCAGCTGGGACAGGGCCAAAGCTTTCTTT
v_gene: TRBV10-2; d_gene: TRBD2; j_gene: TRBJ2-2; abundance: -; CDR3aa: CASMRLAGNTGELFF; CDR3nt: TGCGCCAGCATGAGACTAGCGGGTAACACCGGGGAGCTGTTTTTT
v_gene: TRBV4-1; d_gene: -; j_gene: TRBJ1-5; abundance: -; CDR3aa: CASSHPPGERGQPQHF; CDR3nt: TGCGCCAGCAGCCACCCTCCCGGGGAACGAGGTCAGCCCCAGCATTTT
v_gene: TRBV19; d_gene: -; j_gene: TRBJ1-2; abundance: -; CDR3aa: CASSMKPPVLLNYGYTF; CDR3nt: TGTGCCAGTAGTATGAAGCCTCCGGTCCTACTTAACTATGGCTACACCTTC
v_gene: TRBV4-1; d_gene: TRBD1; j_gene: TRBJ2-2; abundance: -; CDR3aa: CASSQVTGGIGKGELFF; CDR3nt: TGCGCCAGCAGCCAGGTGACAGGGGGCATCGGAAAGGGGGAGCTGTTTTTT
v_gene: TRBV5-1; d_gene: -; j_gene: TRBJ2-2; abundance: few; CDR3aa: CASSLSGPTNTGELFF; CDR3nt: TGCGCCAGCAGCTTGTCCGGCCCCACGAACACCGGGGAGCTGTTTTTT
v_gene: TRBV27; d_gene: TRBD1; j_gene: TRBJ2-7; abundance: -; CDR3aa: CASSFRQGFAYEQYF; CDR3nt: TGTGCCAGCAGTTTCCGACAGGGGTTTGCCTACGAGCAGTACTTC
v_gene: TRBV18; d_gene: -; j_gene: TRBJ2-5; abundance: -; CDR3aa: CASSPMRETQYF; CDR3nt: TGTGCCAGCTCACCAATGAGAGAGACCCAGTACTTC
v_gene: TRBV10-3; d_gene: TRBD1; j_gene: TRBJ1-4; abundance: -; CDR3aa: CAISGQGNEKLFF; CDR3nt: TGTGCCATCAGCGGACAGGGTAATGAAAAACTGTTTTTT
v_gene: TRBV15; d_gene: -; j_gene: TRBJ2-5; abundance: -; CDR3aa: CATSRNRVGETQYF; CDR3nt: TGTGCCACCAGCAGAAACAGGGTTGGGGAGACCCAGTACTTC
v_gene: TRBV29-1; d_gene: -; j_gene: TRBJ2-1; abundance: -; CDR3aa: CSVEDLLNEQFF; CDR3nt: TGCAGCGTTGAGGACCTCTTAAATGAGCAGTTCTTC
v_gene: TRBV10-3; d_gene: TRBD2; j_gene: TRBJ2-2; abundance: -; CDR3aa: CAIGTSGRVNTGELFF; CDR3nt: TGTGCCATAGGGACTAGCGGGAGAGTTAACACCGGGGAGCTGTTTTTT
v_gene: TRBV5-1; d_gene: -; j_gene: TRBJ2-7; abundance: -; CDR3aa: CASSLGPREDSYEQYF; CDR3nt: TGCGCCAGCAGCTTGGGCCCCAGGGAGGACTCCTACGAGCAGTACTTC
v_gene: TRBV7-9; d_gene: -; j_gene: TRBJ1-2; abundance: few; CDR3aa: CASSEEGANYGYTF; CDR3nt: TGTGCCAGCAGCGAAGAGGGAGCTAACTATGGCTACACCTTC
v_gene: TRBV6-5; d_gene: -; j_gene: TRBJ2-7; abundance: -; CDR3aa: CASSYSIASSYEQYF; CDR3nt: TGCGCCAGCAGTTACTCCATAGCAAGCTCCTACGAGCAGTACTTC
v_gene: TRBV5-4; d_gene: -; j_gene: TRBJ1-3; abundance: -; CDR3aa: CASSSQTPGTDTIYF; CDR3nt: TGTGCCAGCAGCTCCCAGACCCCCGGAACGGACACCATATATTTT
v_gene: TRBV5-1; d_gene: -; j_gene: TRBJ1-2; abundance: -; CDR3aa: CASSLESPYGYTF; CDR3nt: TGCGCCAGCAGCTTGGAAAGTCCCTATGGCTACACCTTC
v_gene: TRBV5-1; d_gene: TRBD1; j_gene: TRBJ1-1; abundance: -; CDR3aa: CASSSSGGTEAFF; CDR3nt: TGCGCCAGCAGCTCCTCAGGGGGCACTGAAGCTTTCTTT
v_gene: TRBV7-2; d_gene: -; j_gene: TRBJ2-5; abundance: few; CDR3aa: CASSLVFIRETQYF; CDR3nt: TGTGCCAGCAGCTTAGTCTTCATTCGCGAGACCCAGTACTTC
v_gene: TRBV10-3; d_gene: -; j_gene: TRBJ1-2; abundance: -; CDR3aa: CAISPGRSYGYTF; CDR3nt: TGTGCCATCAGCCCGGGGAGGTCATATGGCTACACCTTC
v_gene: TRBV6-6; d_gene: TRBD1; j_gene: TRBJ1-2; abundance: -; CDR3aa: CASSSPQGGNYGYTF; CDR3nt: TGTGCCAGCAGTTCCCCCCAAGGGGGCAACTATGGCTACACCTTC
v_gene: TRBV9; d_gene: TRBD2; j_gene: TRBJ2-3; abundance: -; CDR3aa: CASSLGLAGGGTDTQYF; CDR3nt: TGTGCCAGCAGCCTGGGACTAGCGGGGGGGGGCACAGATACGCAGTATTTT
v_gene: TRBV5-1; d_gene: TRBD1; j_gene: TRBJ2-2; abundance: -; CDR3aa: CASSLDGTAGELFF; CDR3nt: TGCGCCAGCAGCTTGGACGGGACAGCCGGGGAGCTGTTTTTT
v_gene: TRBV4-1; d_gene: TRBD1; j_gene: TRBJ1-4; abundance: -; CDR3aa: CASSVRQGASNEKLFF; CDR3nt: TGCGCCAGCAGCGTTCGACAGGGGGCAAGTAATGAAAAACTGTTTTTT
v_gene: TRBV7-2; d_gene: TRBD1; j_gene: TRBJ1-5; abundance: once; CDR3aa: CASSLDRGYQPQHF; CDR3nt: TGTGCCAGCAGCCTCGACAGGGGGTATCAGCCCCAGCATTTT
v_gene: TRBV6-4; d_gene: -; j_gene: TRBJ1-5; abundance: -; CDR3aa: CASSEGGWCNQPQHF; CDR3nt: TGTGCCAGCAGTGAGGGTGGGTGGTGCAATCAGCCCCAGCATTTT
v_gene: TRBV6-6; d_gene: TRBD2; j_gene: TRBJ2-3; abundance: -; CDR3aa: CASTGLAERSTDTQYF; CDR3nt: TGTGCCAGCACGGGACTAGCGGAACGGAGCACAGATACGCAGTATTTT
v_gene: TRBV9; d_gene: -; j_gene: TRBJ2-3; abundance: -; CDR3aa: CASSGTEEDTQYF; CDR3nt: TGTGCCAGCAGCGGCACTGAAGAAGATACGCAGTATTTT
v_gene: TRBV2; d_gene: -; j_gene: TRBJ2-6; abundance: -; CDR3aa: CAGEQGWSSGANVLTF; CDR3nt: TGTGCCGGTGAACAGGGTTGGAGTTCTGGGGCCAACGTCCTGACTTTC
v_gene: TRBV6-5; d_gene: -; j_gene: TRBJ1-1; abundance: -; CDR3aa: CASSYSGQKVGAFF; CDR3nt: TGTGCCAGCAGTTACTCCGGACAGAAGGTGGGAGCTTTCTTT
v_gene: TRBV19; d_gene: -; j_gene: TRBJ2-2; abundance: -; CDR3aa: CASSIVPGELFF; CDR3nt: TGTGCCAGTAGTATAGTTCCGGGGGAGCTGTTTTTT
v_gene: TRBV19; d_gene: -; j_gene: TRBJ2-3; abundance: -; CDR3aa: CASSRKGTTDTQYF; CDR3nt: TGTGCCAGTAGTAGAAAGGGGACCACAGATACGCAGTATTTT
v_gene: TRBV11-2; d_gene: -; j_gene: TRBJ2-7; abundance: -; CDR3aa: CASSSGFSYEQYF; CDR3nt: TGTGCCAGCAGCTCGGGGTTTTCCTACGAGCAGTACTTC
v_gene: TRBV7-9; d_gene: TRBD2; j_gene: TRBJ2-1; abundance: once; CDR3aa: CASSFKLAGGIKEYNEQFF; CDR3nt: TGTGCCAGCAGCTTTAAACTAGCGGGAGGCATCAAAGAGTACAATGAGCAGTTCTTC
v_gene: TRBV18; d_gene: -; j_gene: TRBJ1-4; abundance: -; CDR3aa: CASSRSRDGLNEKLFF; CDR3nt: TGTGCCAGCTCACGTTCAAGGGACGGACTTAATGAAAAACTGTTTTTT
v_gene: TRBV6-5; d_gene: -; j_gene: TRBJ1-5; abundance: -; CDR3aa: CASSYPSRADNQPQHF; CDR3nt: TGTGCCAGCAGTTACCCTTCCCGGGCCGACAATCAGCCCCAGCATTTT
v_gene: TRBV25-1; d_gene: TRBD1; j_gene: TRBJ1-2; abundance: few; CDR3aa: CASSGQGLGIGYTF; CDR3nt: TGTGCCAGCAGTGGACAGGGATTGGGCATTGGCTACACCTTC
v_gene: TRBV7-9; d_gene: -; j_gene: TRBJ1-2; abundance: -; CDR3aa: CASSHSEGTHRSYTF; CDR3nt: TGTGCCAGCAGCCACAGTGAGGGGACTCACAGGAGCTACACCTTC
v_gene: TRBV15; d_gene: TRBD2; j_gene: TRBJ2-7; abundance: -; CDR3aa: CATSRTAGLAGDKGSSYEQYF; CDR3nt: TGTGCCACCAGCAGAACCGCCGGACTAGCGGGAGACAAAGGGAGCTCCTACGAGCAGTACTTC
v_gene: TRBV6-1; d_gene: TRBD2; j_gene: TRBJ2-3; abundance: -; CDR3aa: CASSSGTSTDTQYF; CDR3nt: TGTGCCAGCAGTAGCGGGACTAGCACAGATACGCAGTATTTT
v_gene: TRBV19; d_gene: -; j_gene: TRBJ1-2; abundance: -; CDR3aa: CASSIVTSGGYTF; CDR3nt: TGTGCCAGTAGTATCGTCACTTCGGGGGGCTACACCTTC
v_gene: TRBV6-5; d_gene: TRBD1; j_gene: TRBJ1-1; abundance: -; CDR3aa: CASSRQGRNTEAFF; CDR3nt: TGTGCCAGCAGCAGACAGGGGAGGAACACTGAAGCTTTCTTT
v_gene: TRBV19; d_gene: -; j_gene: TRBJ2-7; abundance: -; CDR3aa: CASSLGHSLSYEQYF; CDR3nt: TGTGCCAGTAGCCTCGGACACTCTCTCTCCTACGAGCAGTACTTC
v_gene: TRBV9; d_gene: -; j_gene: TRBJ2-1; abundance: -; CDR3aa: CASSVDREQFF; CDR3nt: TGTGCCAGCAGCGTAGACCGCGAGCAGTTCTTC